This is a list of T cell receptor beta chains from one sample in a study of blood T cells in healthy people across ages. TCRdb reprocessed the 5' RACE reads via MiXCR and lists one record per CDR3 protein. The repertoire holds about 1.1 million distinct CDR3 sequences, with 35% to 40% as singletons. Input material: blood. These receptors all stem from a man between 18 and 35 years old in good health. The CDR3 runs from the conserved cysteine through the conserved F or W. The D gene is left open where the match is weak. The size field is filled for only some rows; it gives once, few, many or a size class.

abundance: .
len: 10
d_gene: .
j_gene: TRBJ1-2
v_gene: TRBV6-1
CDR3nt: TGTGCCAGCGTTGGAGGGGGCTACACCTTC
CDR3aa: CASVGGGYTF

abundance: .
len: 12
d_gene: .
j_gene: TRBJ1-2
v_gene: TRBV20-1
CDR3nt: TGCAGTGCTAGAGATGGTAGGGGCGGCTACACCTTC
CDR3aa: CSARDGRGGYTF

abundance: .
len: 15
d_gene: .
j_gene: TRBJ2-7
v_gene: TRBV5-1
CDR3nt: TGCGCCAGCAGCCGATGGAGGACTCCTCCTGACGAGCAGTACTTC
CDR3aa: CASSRWRTPPDEQYF

abundance: .
len: 12
d_gene: .
j_gene: TRBJ1-5
v_gene: TRBV15
CDR3nt: TGTGCCACCAGCACCCGGAATCAGCCCCAGCATTTT
CDR3aa: CATSTRNQPQHF

abundance: .
len: 12
d_gene: .
j_gene: TRBJ2-1
v_gene: TRBV10-3
CDR3nt: TGTGCCATCAAGTCCAGATACAATGAGCAGTTCTTC
CDR3aa: CAIKSRYNEQFF

abundance: .
len: 15
d_gene: TRBD1
j_gene: TRBJ1-4
v_gene: TRBV20-1
CDR3nt: TGCAGTGCTAGACCCGGGACAGGGGTTGTTGAAAAACTGTTTTTT
CDR3aa: CSARPGTGVVEKLFF

abundance: .
len: 12
d_gene: .
j_gene: TRBJ2-5
v_gene: TRBV12-3/TRBV12-4
CDR3nt: TGTGCCAGCACCGGGGTACAAGAGACCCAGTACTTC
CDR3aa: CASTGVQETQYF

abundance: .
len: 14
d_gene: TRBD1
j_gene: TRBJ1-2
v_gene: TRBV4-3
CDR3nt: TGCGTCAGCAGCCAAACGGACAGGGTCTCTGGCTACACCTTC
CDR3aa: CVSSQTDRVSGYTF

abundance: few
len: 17
d_gene: TRBD1
j_gene: TRBJ1-1
v_gene: TRBV20-1
CDR3nt: TGCAGTGCTAGAGATATTCGGACAGGGGGCTTGAACACTGAAGCTTTCTTT
CDR3aa: CSARDIRTGGLNTEAFF

abundance: few
len: 12
d_gene: .
j_gene: TRBJ2-7
v_gene: TRBV6-1
CDR3nt: TGTGCCAGCAGCCGCCCTCGGGACGAGCAGTACTTC
CDR3aa: CASSRPRDEQYF

abundance: .
len: 14
d_gene: .
j_gene: TRBJ1-6
v_gene: TRBV7-3
CDR3nt: TGTGCCAGCAGCTTAACACCGAACAATTCACCCCTCCACTTT
CDR3aa: CASSLTPNNSPLHF

abundance: .
len: 13
d_gene: .
j_gene: TRBJ1-2
v_gene: TRBV4-1
CDR3nt: TGCGCCAGCAGCCAGAGGGACTTCTATGGCTACACCTTC
CDR3aa: CASSQRDFYGYTF

abundance: .
len: 14
d_gene: TRBD1
j_gene: TRBJ1-2
v_gene: TRBV6-5
CDR3nt: TGTGCCAGCAGTTCCGACAGGGCTTTCTATGGCTACACCTTC
CDR3aa: CASSSDRAFYGYTF

abundance: many
len: 15
d_gene: .
j_gene: TRBJ1-2
v_gene: TRBV12-3/TRBV12-4
CDR3nt: TGTGCCAGCAGTTTTTCAGGGAGGCGATTTACTGGCTACACCTTC
CDR3aa: CASSFSGRRFTGYTF

abundance: many
len: 15
d_gene: TRBD1
j_gene: TRBJ2-3
v_gene: TRBV18
CDR3nt: TGTGCCAGCTCGACGGGACAGAGAAGCACAGATACGCAGTATTTT
CDR3aa: CASSTGQRSTDTQYF

abundance: few
len: 16
d_gene: TRBD2
j_gene: TRBJ2-1
v_gene: TRBV6-2/TRBV6-3
CDR3nt: TGTGCCAGCAGTTTAGCCGCGGGAGTAGCCTACAATGAGCAGTTCTTC
CDR3aa: CASSLAAGVAYNEQFF

abundance: .
len: 13
d_gene: .
j_gene: TRBJ1-2
v_gene: TRBV7-9
CDR3nt: TGTGCCAGCAGCTTAGTGCAGTCCCGCGGCTACACCTTC
CDR3aa: CASSLVQSRGYTF

abundance: .
len: 11
d_gene: .
j_gene: TRBJ1-2
v_gene: TRBV25-1
CDR3nt: TGTGCCAGCAGTGTGAGGGATGGCTACACCTTC
CDR3aa: CASSVRDGYTF

abundance: .
len: 15
d_gene: .
j_gene: TRBJ2-1
v_gene: TRBV2
CDR3nt: TGTGCCAGCAGATCGGCCGGAAGGAGAGGGAATGAGCAGTTCTTC
CDR3aa: CASRSAGRRGNEQFF

abundance: .
len: 14
d_gene: TRBD2
j_gene: TRBJ2-1
v_gene: TRBV20-1
CDR3nt: TGCAGTGCTAGGACTAGCGGGGGGGTAGTTGAGCAGTTCTTC
CDR3aa: CSARTSGGVVEQFF

abundance: .
len: 15
d_gene: .
j_gene: TRBJ1-1
v_gene: TRBV20-1
CDR3nt: TGCAGTGCTAAAATTTTACGGCGGCTTGACACTGAAGCTTTCTTT
CDR3aa: CSAKILRRLDTEAFF

abundance: few
len: 16
d_gene: .
j_gene: TRBJ2-7
v_gene: TRBV27
CDR3nt: TGTGCCAGCAGTTTAAGAAAGGGGCCGGAATTCTACGAGCAGTACTTC
CDR3aa: CASSLRKGPEFYEQYF

abundance: .
len: 15
d_gene: .
j_gene: TRBJ1-5
v_gene: TRBV27
CDR3nt: TGTGCCAGCAGTCCAACTTTGGGATATGGACAGCCCCAGCATTTT
CDR3aa: CASSPTLGYGQPQHF

abundance: few
len: 14
d_gene: .
j_gene: TRBJ2-5
v_gene: TRBV29-1
CDR3nt: TGCAGCGTTGAAGATAGGGGCTTGGGAGAGACCCAGTACTTC
CDR3aa: CSVEDRGLGETQYF

abundance: .
len: 17
d_gene: .
j_gene: TRBJ1-6
v_gene: TRBV4-2
CDR3nt: TGTGCCAGCAGCCAAAACCCACGGGATGATGGGGATTCACCCCTCCACTTT
CDR3aa: CASSQNPRDDGDSPLHF

abundance: .
len: 14
d_gene: .
j_gene: TRBJ2-1
v_gene: TRBV7-3
CDR3nt: TGTGCCAGCAGCCAACGAGGACCCGAAAATGAGCAGTTCTTC
CDR3aa: CASSQRGPENEQFF

abundance: once
len: 16
d_gene: .
j_gene: TRBJ2-7
v_gene: TRBV5-1
CDR3nt: TGCGCCAGCAGCGCCATGAGCATGAGCCGAGACGACGAGCAGTACTTC
CDR3aa: CASSAMSMSRDDEQYF

abundance: many
len: 14
d_gene: .
j_gene: TRBJ2-5
v_gene: TRBV4-3
CDR3nt: TGCGCCAGCAGCCAAGTCGGGTCCGGGGAGACCCAGTACTTC
CDR3aa: CASSQVGSGETQYF

abundance: few
len: 15
d_gene: .
j_gene: TRBJ1-1
v_gene: TRBV4-2
CDR3nt: TGTGCCAGCAGCCAAGATCCGATTCTGAACACTGAAGCTTTCTTT
CDR3aa: CASSQDPILNTEAFF

abundance: .
len: 14
d_gene: .
j_gene: TRBJ1-4
v_gene: TRBV29-1
CDR3nt: TGCAGCGTCCTCGGGACGGTCTATAATGAAAAACTGTTTTTT
CDR3aa: CSVLGTVYNEKLFF

abundance: .
len: 17
d_gene: TRBD1
j_gene: TRBJ1-2
v_gene: TRBV5-1
CDR3nt: TGCGCCAGCAGCTTGGGGACAGGGGGAATCTGGGACTATGGCTACACCTTC
CDR3aa: CASSLGTGGIWDYGYTF

abundance: few
len: 14
d_gene: .
j_gene: TRBJ2-6
v_gene: TRBV5-1
CDR3nt: TGCGCCAGCAGCGTCACCGCTGGGGCCAACGTCCTGACTTTC
CDR3aa: CASSVTAGANVLTF

abundance: .
len: 13
d_gene: .
j_gene: TRBJ1-2
v_gene: TRBV12-3/TRBV12-4
CDR3nt: TGTGCCGGCAGGTCAACGGGGTCCTATGGCTACACCTTC
CDR3aa: CAGRSTGSYGYTF

abundance: few
len: 16
d_gene: .
j_gene: TRBJ1-2
v_gene: TRBV7-9
CDR3nt: TGTGCCAGCAGCTTAATTATGACAGCAACTAACTATGGCTACACCTTC
CDR3aa: CASSLIMTATNYGYTF

abundance: .
len: 15
d_gene: .
j_gene: TRBJ2-6
v_gene: TRBV9
CDR3nt: TGTGCCAGCAGCCCCGGGAGCTCTGGGGCCAACGTCCTGACTTTC
CDR3aa: CASSPGSSGANVLTF

abundance: .
len: 16
d_gene: TRBD2
j_gene: TRBJ2-3
v_gene: TRBV5-4
CDR3nt: TGTGCCAGCAGCTTGTATCTGAGCGGGGGGGCAGATACGCAGTATTTT
CDR3aa: CASSLYLSGGADTQYF

abundance: .
len: 16
d_gene: TRBD2
j_gene: TRBJ2-1
v_gene: TRBV4-3
CDR3nt: TGCGCCAGCAGCCAAGATAGGAGCGGGGGTCACAATGAGCAGTTCTTC
CDR3aa: CASSQDRSGGHNEQFF

abundance: .
len: 13
d_gene: .
j_gene: TRBJ2-5
v_gene: TRBV10-3
CDR3nt: TGTGCCATCAGTGAGTCGGGGGTAGAGACCCAGTACTTC
CDR3aa: CAISESGVETQYF

abundance: .
len: 13
d_gene: .
j_gene: TRBJ2-7
v_gene: TRBV7-9
CDR3nt: TGTGCCAGCAGCCAAGGGTCGACCTACGAGCAGTACTTC
CDR3aa: CASSQGSTYEQYF

abundance: .
len: 13
d_gene: .
j_gene: TRBJ2-3
v_gene: TRBV9
CDR3nt: TGTGCCAGCAGCGCTGGGGCCTCGGATACGCAGTATTTT
CDR3aa: CASSAGASDTQYF

abundance: few
len: 16
d_gene: .
j_gene: TRBJ1-2
v_gene: TRBV28
CDR3nt: TGTGCCAGCTGGGACGTGGACTCGGGACCGGTGGGTGGCTACACCTTC
CDR3aa: CASWDVDSGPVGGYTF

abundance: .
len: 14
d_gene: .
j_gene: TRBJ2-7
v_gene: TRBV3-1
CDR3nt: TGTGCCAGCAGCCCTTGGGACGGAAACTACGAGCAGTACTTC
CDR3aa: CASSPWDGNYEQYF

abundance: few
len: 16
d_gene: TRBD2
j_gene: TRBJ2-7
v_gene: TRBV20-1
CDR3nt: TGCAGTGCTAGGTTCCTAGCGGGGGACGGGTCCTACGAGCAGTACTTC
CDR3aa: CSARFLAGDGSYEQYF

abundance: few
len: 16
d_gene: TRBD2
j_gene: TRBJ2-7
v_gene: TRBV9
CDR3nt: TGTGCCAGCAGCGTGACTGCTAGCGGGGGTCTCTACGAGCAGTACTTC
CDR3aa: CASSVTASGGLYEQYF

abundance: once
len: 16
d_gene: TRBD1
j_gene: TRBJ1-5
v_gene: TRBV24-1
CDR3nt: TGTGCCACCAGTGTACGGCTGGGACAGGGGGCGAAGCCCCAGCATTTT
CDR3aa: CATSVRLGQGAKPQHF

abundance: .
len: 16
d_gene: TRBD1
j_gene: TRBJ2-3
v_gene: TRBV11-2
CDR3nt: TGTGCCAGCAGCTACCGAGACAGGGCATTCGCAGATACGCAGTATTTT
CDR3aa: CASSYRDRAFADTQYF

abundance: few
len: 14
d_gene: .
j_gene: TRBJ2-1
v_gene: TRBV7-2
CDR3nt: TGTGCCAGCAGCTTAAGCTCGTTATACAATGAGCAGTTCTTC
CDR3aa: CASSLSSLYNEQFF

abundance: once
len: 13
d_gene: .
j_gene: TRBJ1-2
v_gene: TRBV9
CDR3nt: TGTGCCAGCTTTGGGAGGGCTAGCTATGGCTACACCTTC
CDR3aa: CASFGRASYGYTF

abundance: .
len: 18
d_gene: .
j_gene: TRBJ2-1
v_gene: TRBV7-2
CDR3nt: TGTGCCAGCAGCTTAGCGCACCGATCGGGGGCGTCCTACAATGAGCAGTTCTTC
CDR3aa: CASSLAHRSGASYNEQFF

abundance: .
len: 17
d_gene: TRBD2
j_gene: TRBJ2-2
v_gene: TRBV4-1
CDR3nt: TGCGCCAGCAGCCAAGCGTTGAGCGGGGGGACGACCGGGGAGCTGTTTTTT
CDR3aa: CASSQALSGGTTGELFF